Sequencing of this T cell receptor beta chain was carried out in a study of blood T cell repertoires in COVID-19. The junction had 7 bases not matched to a gene; V was cut back by 4 bases and J by 4 bases. The CDR3 runs 16 residues. Germline loops: CDR1 SNHLY, CDR2 FYNNEI. Profiled with immunoSEQ multiplex PCR; TCRdb holds only in-frame clones, not every one. The table shows about 350,000 clones, with over 75% occurring only once. The TCR originated in a woman aged 25-40 years who had recovered from COVID-19. The genes are TRBV2 and TRBJ2-1; TRBD2 agrees at 10 bases. The sequencing input was PBMCs or T cells enriched from blood (not recorded which). DNA for the CDR3: TGTGCCAGCAGTGTCGGGCTAGCGGGAGAGTACAATGAGCAGTTCTTC. It codes for CASSVGLAGEYNEQFF.